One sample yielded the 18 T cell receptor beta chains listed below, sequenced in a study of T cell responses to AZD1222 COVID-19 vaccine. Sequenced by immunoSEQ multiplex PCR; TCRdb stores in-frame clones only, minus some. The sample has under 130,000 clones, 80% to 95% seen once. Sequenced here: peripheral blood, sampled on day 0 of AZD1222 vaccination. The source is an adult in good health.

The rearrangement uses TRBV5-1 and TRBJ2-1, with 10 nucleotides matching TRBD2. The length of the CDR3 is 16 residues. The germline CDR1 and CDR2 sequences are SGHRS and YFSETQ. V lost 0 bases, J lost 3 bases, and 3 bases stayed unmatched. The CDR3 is CASSLVASGGYNEQFF. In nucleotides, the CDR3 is TGCGCCAGCAGCTTGGTGGCTAGCGGGGGCTACAATGAGCAGTTCTTC.

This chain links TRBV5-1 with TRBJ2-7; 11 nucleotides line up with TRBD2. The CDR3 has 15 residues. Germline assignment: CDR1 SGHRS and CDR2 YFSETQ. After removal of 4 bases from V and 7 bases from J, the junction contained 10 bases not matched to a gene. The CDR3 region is CASSPGTSGYGEQYF. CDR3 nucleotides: TGCGCCAGCAGCCCTGGGACTAGCGGTTACGGGGAGCAGTACTTC. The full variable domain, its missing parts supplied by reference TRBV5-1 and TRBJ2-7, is KAGVTQTPRYLIKTRGQQVTLSCSPISGHRSVSWYQQTPGQGLQFLFEYFSETQRNKGNFPGRFSGRQFSNSRSEMNVSTLELGDSALYLCASSPGTSGYGEQYFGPGTRLTVT.

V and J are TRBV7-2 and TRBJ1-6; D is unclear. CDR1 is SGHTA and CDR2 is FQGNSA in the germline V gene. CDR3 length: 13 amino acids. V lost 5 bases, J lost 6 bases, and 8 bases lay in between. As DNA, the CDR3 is TGTGCCAGCAGCCCCCGGGCTAATTCACCCCTCCACTTT. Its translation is CASSPRANSPLHF.

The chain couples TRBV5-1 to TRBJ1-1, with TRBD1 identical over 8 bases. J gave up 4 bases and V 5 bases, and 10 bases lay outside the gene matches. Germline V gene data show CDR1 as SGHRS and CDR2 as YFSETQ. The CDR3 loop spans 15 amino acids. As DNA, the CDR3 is TGCGCCAGCAGGCCCCGACAGGGGATCAGCACTGAAGCTTTCTTT. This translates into CASRPRQGISTEAFF.

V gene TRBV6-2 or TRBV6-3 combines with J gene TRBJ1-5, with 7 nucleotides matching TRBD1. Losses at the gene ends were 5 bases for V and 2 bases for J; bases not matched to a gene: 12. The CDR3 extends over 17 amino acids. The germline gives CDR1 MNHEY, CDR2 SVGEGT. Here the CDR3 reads CASSLPTGAEGNQPQHF. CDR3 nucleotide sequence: TGTGCCAGCAGTCTACCTACAGGGGCGGAGGGCAATCAGCCCCAGCATTTT.

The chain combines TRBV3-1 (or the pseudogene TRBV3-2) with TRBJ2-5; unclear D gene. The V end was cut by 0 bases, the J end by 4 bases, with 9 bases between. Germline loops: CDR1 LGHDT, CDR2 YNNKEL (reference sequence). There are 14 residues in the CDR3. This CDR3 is CASSQDPGPETQYF. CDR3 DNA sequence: TGTGCCAGCAGCCAAGATCCAGGACCAGAGACCCAGTACTTC.

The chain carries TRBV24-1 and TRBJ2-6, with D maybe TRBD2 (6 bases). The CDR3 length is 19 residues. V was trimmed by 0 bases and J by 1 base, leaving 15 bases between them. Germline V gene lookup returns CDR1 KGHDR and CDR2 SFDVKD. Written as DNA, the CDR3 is TGTGCCACCAGTGATTTGCCGGGAGCCGGGGCTTCTGGGGCCAACGTCCTGACTTTC. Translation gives CATSDLPGAGASGANVLTF.

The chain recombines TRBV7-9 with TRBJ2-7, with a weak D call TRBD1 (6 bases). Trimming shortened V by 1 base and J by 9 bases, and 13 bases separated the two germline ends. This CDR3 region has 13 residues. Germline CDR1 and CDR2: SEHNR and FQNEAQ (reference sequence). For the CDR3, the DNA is TGTGCCAGCAGCTTAGATTTACAGGGCAGGCAGTACTTC. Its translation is CASSLDLQGRQYF.

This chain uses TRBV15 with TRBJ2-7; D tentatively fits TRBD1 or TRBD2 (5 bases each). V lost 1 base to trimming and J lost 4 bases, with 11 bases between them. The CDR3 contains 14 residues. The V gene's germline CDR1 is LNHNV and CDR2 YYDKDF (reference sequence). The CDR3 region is CATSRVGESYEQYF. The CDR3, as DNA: TGTGCCACCAGCAGAGTAGGGGAGAGTTACGAGCAGTACTTC.

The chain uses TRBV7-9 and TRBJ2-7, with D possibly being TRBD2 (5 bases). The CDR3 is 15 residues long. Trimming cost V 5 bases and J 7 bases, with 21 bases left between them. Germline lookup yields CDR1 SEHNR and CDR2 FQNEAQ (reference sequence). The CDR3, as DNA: TGTGCCAGCAGCCGTATAAATCCCTCCCGCGGGGAGCAGTACTTC. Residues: CASSRINPSRGEQYF.

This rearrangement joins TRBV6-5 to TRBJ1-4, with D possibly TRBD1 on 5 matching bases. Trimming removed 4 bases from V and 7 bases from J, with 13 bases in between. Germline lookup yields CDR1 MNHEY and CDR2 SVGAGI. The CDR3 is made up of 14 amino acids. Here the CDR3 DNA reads TGTGCCAGCAGTTGGGGCCCTGGGGGTGAAAAACTGTTTTTT. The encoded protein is CASSWGPGGEKLFF.

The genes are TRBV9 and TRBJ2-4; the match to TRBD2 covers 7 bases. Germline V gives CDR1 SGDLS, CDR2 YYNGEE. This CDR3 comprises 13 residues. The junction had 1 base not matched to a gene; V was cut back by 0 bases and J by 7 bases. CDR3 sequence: CASSVGEGNIQYF. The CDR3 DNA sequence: TGTGCCAGCAGCGTAGGGGAGGGGAACATTCAGTACTTC.

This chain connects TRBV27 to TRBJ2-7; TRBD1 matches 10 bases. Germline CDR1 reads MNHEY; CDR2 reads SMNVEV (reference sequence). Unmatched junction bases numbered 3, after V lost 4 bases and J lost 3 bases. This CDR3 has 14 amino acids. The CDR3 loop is CASSSRDRGYEQYF. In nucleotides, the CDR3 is TGTGCCAGCAGTTCCCGGGACAGGGGCTACGAGCAGTACTTC.

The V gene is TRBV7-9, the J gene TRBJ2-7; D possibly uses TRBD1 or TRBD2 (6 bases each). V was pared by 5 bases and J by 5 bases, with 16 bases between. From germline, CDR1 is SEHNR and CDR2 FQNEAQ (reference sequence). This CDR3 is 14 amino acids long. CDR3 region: CASSLFQGGNEQYF. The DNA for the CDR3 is TGTGCCAGCAGCCTCTTCCAAGGGGGGAACGAGCAGTACTTC.

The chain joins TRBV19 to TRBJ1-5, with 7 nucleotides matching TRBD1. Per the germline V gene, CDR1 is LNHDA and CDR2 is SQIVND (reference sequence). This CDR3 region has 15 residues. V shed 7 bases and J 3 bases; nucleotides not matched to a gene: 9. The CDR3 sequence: CASKAGQIINQPQHF. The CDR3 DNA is TGTGCCAGTAAGGCGGGACAGATTATCAATCAGCCCCAGCATTTT.

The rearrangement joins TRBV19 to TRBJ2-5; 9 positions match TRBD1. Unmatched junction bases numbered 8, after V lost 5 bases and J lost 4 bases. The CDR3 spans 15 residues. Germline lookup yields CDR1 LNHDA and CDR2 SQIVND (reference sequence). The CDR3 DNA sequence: TGTGCCAGTAGTGCCGGGACAGGGCTCCGAGAGACCCAGTACTTC. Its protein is CASSAGTGLRETQYF.

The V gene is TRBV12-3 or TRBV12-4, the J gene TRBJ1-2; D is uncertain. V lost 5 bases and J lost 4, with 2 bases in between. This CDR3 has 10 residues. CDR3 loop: CASSLYGYTF. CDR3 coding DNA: TGTGCCAGCAGTCTCTATGGCTACACCTTC.

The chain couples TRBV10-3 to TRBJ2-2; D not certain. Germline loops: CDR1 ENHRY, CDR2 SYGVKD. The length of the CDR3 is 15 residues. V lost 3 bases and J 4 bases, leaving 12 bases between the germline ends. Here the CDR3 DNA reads TGTGCCATCAGTGACGTTGGGCCTTCCACCGGGGAGCTGTTTTTT. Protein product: CAISDVGPSTGELFF.